This entry lists 31 T cell receptor beta chains sequenced from one sample in a study of identical twins. In TCRdb, the 5' RACE reads were re-called with MiXCR into one record per CDR3 protein. In the table there are fewer than 350,000 distinct CDR3 sequences, 6.5% to 9.5% of which are singletons. The same specimen was also included in a second study, on yellow fever vaccine responses in identical twins.

The specimen was memory (CD45RO+) T cells sorted from blood. These TCRs come from a young woman in good health.

This chain connects TRBV15 to TRBJ1-1; D ambiguous. The CDR3 is 14 residues long. The germline gives CDR1 LNHNV, CDR2 YYDKDF (reference sequence). V lost 0 bases to trimming and J lost 1 base, with 6 bases between them. CDR3 DNA sequence: TGTGCCACCAGCAGAGAGAGGGAGAACACTGAAGCTTTCTTT. Translated: CATSRERENTEAFF.

This clonotype has a handful of counts. The chain uses TRBV10-3 and TRBJ1-5; no reliable D call. CDR1 is ENHRY and CDR2 is SYGVKD in the germline V gene. The V end lost 0 bases, the J end lost 8 bases, and 11 bases lay between the germline ends. This CDR3 spans 14 amino acids. CDR3 residues: CAISESVIGEPQHF. The CDR3 nucleotides are TGTGCCATCAGTGAGTCGGTCATTGGGGAGCCCCAGCATTTT.

In this sample, this clonotype turned up a few times. The chain combines TRBV20-1 with TRBJ2-2; the D is unclear. Germline assignment: CDR1 DFQATT and CDR2 SNEGSKA (reference sequence). The CDR3 is 15 amino acids. With 1 base removed from V and 2 bases from J, the gap between germline ends came to 11 bases. The CDR3: CSARGTVPNTGELFF. The CDR3 DNA reads as TGCAGTGCTAGAGGGACGGTACCCAACACCGGGGAGCTGTTTTTT.

This chain joins TRBV12-5 and TRBJ2-3; D not certain. V was trimmed by 2 bases and J by 6 bases, leaving 12 bases between them. The CDR3 is 14 amino acids. Germline loops: CDR1 LGHNT, CDR2 FRNRAP. CDR3: CASGLPLEPDTQYF. CDR3 DNA sequence: TGTGCTAGTGGTTTGCCCCTTGAGCCCGATACGCAGTATTTT.

This clonotype was observed a handful of times. The chain has TRBV6-1 and TRBJ2-7, with 7 bases matching TRBD2. The CDR3 spans 14 residues. The trim removed 6 bases at V and 10 bases at J, leaving 15 bases unmatched. Germline lookup yields CDR1 MNHNS and CDR2 SASEGT. CDR3 protein: CASSSDPGRSIQYF. The CDR3 coding sequence is TGTGCCAGCAGCTCCGACCCCGGGAGGTCAATCCAGTACTTC.

The rearrangement links TRBV5-5 to TRBJ1-1; a possible D gene is TRBD1 (5 bases). This CDR3 region has 15 residues. Between the trimmed V and J ends, which lost 0 bases and 0 bases, there was a span of 9 bases. Germline CDR1 SGHKS, CDR2 YYEKEE (reference sequence). The CDR3: CASSLVGTVNTEAFF. The CDR3, as DNA: TGTGCCAGCAGCTTGGTCGGGACCGTGAACACTGAAGCTTTCTTT.

This clonotype was counted a few times. The chain carries TRBV6-1 and TRBJ1-5; TRBD1 matches 8 bases. This CDR3 contains 15 residues. Per germline, CDR1 MNHNS and CDR2 SASEGT. The V segment lost 6 bases and the J segment 6 bases; nucleotides outside the gene matches: 10. This chain's CDR3 is CASSAGQGGVQPQHF. In nucleotides, the CDR3 is TGTGCCAGCAGCGCCGGACAGGGAGGGGTTCAGCCCCAGCATTTT.

J is TRBJ1-1 and V is TRBV12-3 or TRBV12-4; 7 positions match TRBD1. Trimming at V came to 5 bases and at J to 7 bases, leaving 16 bases not matched to a gene. The CDR3 consists of 16 residues. The CDR3 coding sequence is TGTGCCAGCAGTCCAAACAGGGGTTTTCGTTATGGTGAAGCTTTCTTT. Protein: CASSPNRGFRYGEAFF.

This clonotype was found many times. The V gene is TRBV7-2, the J gene TRBJ2-2, with D possibly being TRBD2 (6 bases). Trimming removed 6 bases at V and 7 bases at J, with 15 bases between. The V gene's germline CDR1 is SGHTA and CDR2 FQGNSA. This CDR3 region has 14 residues. CDR3 DNA: TGTGCCAGCAGTAGAGCTACGCGGGGCGGGGAGCTGTTTTTT. Translation: CASSRATRGGELFF.

This clonotype was counted only a few times. The chain recombines TRBV18 with TRBJ2-1; tentative D call: TRBD1 (6 bases). CDR1 KGHSH and CDR2 LQKENI come from the germline V gene. Trimming removed 6 bases from V and 5 bases from J, with 17 bases in between. This CDR3 is built from 15 residues. This chain's CDR3 is CASSATGNVDNEQFF. The CDR3, as DNA: TGTGCCAGCTCCGCTACAGGGAACGTGGACAATGAGCAGTTCTTC. The variable domain in full, with the rest retrieved from reference TRBV18 and TRBJ2-1, is NAGVMQNPRHLVRRRGQEARLRCSPMKGHSHVYWYRQLPEEGLKFMVYLQKENIIDESGMPKERFSAEFPKEGPSILRIQQVVRGDSAAYFCASSATGNVDNEQFFGPGTRLTVL.

This clonotype was recorded at least ten times. The chain links TRBV5-1 to TRBJ2-1; 7 bases align to TRBD2. The V and J ends lost 0 bases and 5 bases, in that order; junction bases with no gene match: 11. This CDR3 has 17 residues. Germline CDR1 reads SGHRS; CDR2 reads YFSETQ. CDR3 coding DNA: TGCGCCAGCAGCTTGGTCCCCCGCGGGAGTTCCGACAATGAGCAGTTCTTC. It codes for CASSLVPRGSSDNEQFF. The variable domain in full, with the rest retrieved from reference TRBV5-1 and TRBJ2-1, is KAGVTQTPRYLIKTRGQQVTLSCSPISGHRSVSWYQQTPGQGLQFLFEYFSETQRNKGNFPGRFSGRQFSNSRSEMNVSTLELGDSALYLCASSLVPRGSSDNEQFFGPGTRLTVL.

The J gene is TRBJ1-2, the V gene TRBV5-1; D is unclear. The V and J ends lost 0 bases and 3 bases respectively, with 12 bases between them. This CDR3 spans 15 amino acids. CDR1 and CDR2 from the germline V gene are SGHRS and YFSETQ. The CDR3: CASSLAGNFYYGYTF. The CDR3 DNA reads as TGCGCCAGCAGCTTGGCCGGGAACTTTTACTATGGCTACACCTTC.

This clonotype has ten or more counts. V and J are TRBV20-1 and TRBJ2-2, with 8 positions matching TRBD1. The junction had 7 bases not matched to a gene; V was cut back by 5 bases and J by 2 bases. This CDR3 has 15 residues. Germline assignment: CDR1 DFQATT and CDR2 SNEGSKA (reference sequence). The DNA for the CDR3 is TGCAGTGCTCCGTCCCAGGGGGCTAACACCGGGGAGCTGTTTTTT. This encodes CSAPSQGANTGELFF.

This clonotype was seen many times. The chain uses TRBV7-2 and TRBJ2-1; TRBD1 aligns across 8 bases. Germline V gene lookup returns CDR1 SGHTA and CDR2 FQGNSA. This CDR3 is built from 15 residues. V shed 1 base and J 7 bases; nucleotides not matched to a gene: 6. DNA of the CDR3: TGTGCCAGCAGCTTAGGCAGGGGGCTTAGGAATGAGCAGTTCTTC. This gives the protein CASSLGRGLRNEQFF.

This clonotype was recorded a few times. The chain joins TRBV25-1 to TRBJ2-3, with 16 bases identical to TRBD2. The CDR3 is made up of 19 amino acids. Germline trimming cut 4 bases from V and 1 base from J; bases unmatched to any gene: 8. The germline CDR1 and CDR2 sequences are MGHDK and SYGVNS. The CDR3 reads CASSGGLAGGPEGTDTQYF. As DNA, the CDR3 is TGTGCCAGCAGTGGGGGACTAGCGGGAGGGCCGGAGGGCACAGATACGCAGTATTTT.

This clonotype occurred a few times. The genes are TRBV28 and TRBJ2-5, with D tentatively TRBD1 or TRBD2 (6 bases each). CDR3 length: 14 residues. The germline V gene has CDR1 MDHEN and CDR2 SYDVKM. V shed 7 bases and J shed 5 bases, with 17 bases lying between them. CDR3 amino acids: CASILGGRGETQYF. As DNA, the CDR3 is TGTGCCAGCATATTAGGGGGGCGCGGGGAGACCCAGTACTTC.

The chain is built from TRBV13 and TRBJ2-3, with unresolved D. Trimming removed 2 bases from V and 4 bases from J, with 16 bases in between. The CDR3 runs to 16 residues. Per the germline V gene, CDR1 is PRHDT and CDR2 is FYEKMQ (reference sequence). The DNA of the CDR3 is TGTGCCAGCAGCTTACGCTCTGGTAGGGTGGCAGATACGCAGTATTTT. Amino acids: CASSLRSGRVADTQYF. The full variable domain, completed using reference TRBV13 and TRBJ2-3, is AAGVIQSPRHLIKEKRETATLKCYPIPRHDTVYWYQQGPGQDPQFLISFYEKMQSDKGSIPDRFSAQQFSDYHSELNMSSLELGDSALYFCASSLRSGRVADTQYFGPGTRLTVL.

This clonotype was seen a few times. The gene calls are TRBV3-1 and TRBJ1-5; 8 positions match TRBD1. V shed 5 bases, J shed 3 bases, and the junction held 6 bases outside the gene matches. CDR1 and CDR2 from the germline V gene are LGHDT and YNNKEL (reference sequence). The CDR3 spans 15 residues. The CDR3 here is CASSKGTGPNQPQHF. CDR3 nucleotide sequence: TGTGCCAGCAGCAAAGGGACAGGTCCCAATCAGCCCCAGCATTTT.

This clonotype was detected a few times. A read error may produce the germline difference seen at one junction end. The chain carries TRBV20-1 and TRBJ1-2, with D unclear. The CDR3 extends over 10 amino acids. Germline-derived CDR1 and CDR2 are DFQATT and SNEGSKA (reference sequence). The CDR3 is CSAYNSGYTF. The CDR3 DNA follows: TGCAGTGCCTACAACTCTGGCTACACCTTC.

A remark on this clonotype: A much more abundant neighbour one base away suggests this may be a read error. The J gene is TRBJ2-1, the V gene TRBV6-2 or TRBV6-3; D might be TRBD2 (5 bases). CDR1 is MNHEY and CDR2 is SVGEGT in the germline V gene. Trimming left V 2 bases short and J 0 bases short, with 8 bases between. This CDR3 comprises 15 residues. The chain's CDR3 is CASSYERSSYNEQFF. In DNA form, the CDR3 reads TGTGCCAGCAGTTACGAGCGGAGCTCCTACAATGAGCAGTTCTTC.

The table lists this clonotype with a few counts. The chain carries TRBV4-2 and TRBJ2-3; 9 bases fit TRBD2. There are 17 residues in the CDR3. Losses at the gene ends were 0 bases for V and 4 bases for J; bases not matched to a gene: 8. Germline V gene sequence: CDR1 LGHNA, CDR2 YNFKEQ. CDR3 sequence: CASSQDPGSGGADTQYF. Here the CDR3 DNA reads TGTGCCAGCAGCCAAGATCCGGGTAGCGGGGGAGCAGATACGCAGTATTTT.

This clonotype was seen more than once but under ten times. The chain uses TRBV20-1 and TRBJ2-1; 10 nucleotides align to TRBD2. Germline lookup yields CDR1 DFQATT and CDR2 SNEGSKA (reference sequence). V gave up 5 bases and J gave up 9 bases; unmatched junction bases: 13. This CDR3 is 15 amino acids long. The CDR3 DNA sequence: TGCAGTGCTCCGTCTAGCGGGAGAGTGGGACTTGAGCAGTTCTTC. Its protein product is CSAPSSGRVGLEQFF.

This clonotype has at least ten counts. The chain employs TRBV15 and TRBJ2-2; possible D gene TRBD2, 5 bases. Germline V CDR1 and CDR2: LNHNV, YYDKDF (reference sequence). The CDR3 has 14 residues. The germline V and J ends were trimmed by 5 bases and 3 bases, with 10 bases remaining between them. The CDR3 sequence is CATSPGDHTGELFF. The CDR3 DNA follows: TGTGCCACCAGCCCCGGGGATCACACCGGGGAGCTGTTTTTT.

This clonotype was counted many times. The chain couples TRBV29-1 to TRBJ2-3; 11 nucleotides match TRBD2. This CDR3 is 16 amino acids long. Germline assignment: CDR1 SQVTM and CDR2 ANQGSEA. The V segment lost 7 bases and the J segment 4 bases; nucleotides outside the gene matches: 13. CDR3 in amino acids: CSAISGGAFYADTQYF. For the CDR3, the DNA is TGCAGCGCCATTAGCGGGGGGGCCTTTTATGCAGATACGCAGTATTTT.

V is TRBV11-2 and J is TRBJ2-2, with 13 positions matching TRBD2. CDR3 length equals 19 residues. Germline V gene sequence: CDR1 SGHAT, CDR2 FQNNGV. V gave up 0 bases and J gave up 5 bases; unmatched junction bases: 9. The CDR3 coding sequence is TGTGCCAGCAGCTTAGATGAGGGACTAGCGGGGCGTGGTACCGGGGAGCTGTTTTTT. It translates to CASSLDEGLAGRGTGELFF.

The rearrangement uses TRBV20-1 and TRBJ1-2; no reliable D call. The CDR3 covers 14 residues. CDR1 and CDR2 (germline): DFQATT, SNEGSKA (reference sequence). V was cut by 5 bases and J by 4 bases, with 17 bases left in between. CDR3 amino acids: CSAPRQRRGYGYTF. In DNA form, the CDR3 reads TGCAGTGCTCCACGACAACGGCGAGGCTATGGCTACACCTTC.

The chain is built from TRBV20-1 and TRBJ2-1, with D hard to call. V shed 2 bases and J shed 5 bases, with 7 bases lying between them. CDR1 DFQATT and CDR2 SNEGSKA come from the germline V gene (reference sequence). CDR3 length equals 12 residues. CDR3 protein: CSARLRDNEQFF. For the CDR3, the DNA is TGCAGTGCTAGACTTCGGGACAATGAGCAGTTCTTC.

As to this clonotype: One end of the junction varies from germline; a read error may be responsible. The chain couples TRBV6-1 to TRBJ2-1; 9 positions agree with TRBD1. Per germline, CDR1 MNHNS and CDR2 SASEGT. CDR3 length equals 16 residues. CDR3 amino acids: CASSEAHGTGYNKQFF. The DNA for the CDR3 is TGTGCCAGCAGTGAAGCGCATGGGACAGGGTACAATAAGCAGTTCTTC.

The V gene is TRBV3-1, the J gene TRBJ2-7; 11 nucleotides align to TRBD2. Trimming removed 3 bases from V and 6 bases from J; junction bases left unmatched: 13. This CDR3 is built from 17 residues. The germline CDR1 and CDR2 sequences are LGHDT and YNNKEL (reference sequence). Written as DNA, the CDR3 is TGTGCCAGCAGCCATCCCACCGGGTTTAGCGGGAGGGCCGAGCAGTACTTC. Translated, it gives CASSHPTGFSGRAEQYF.

The sample holds many counts of this clonotype. The V gene is TRBV25-1, the J gene TRBJ2-7, with unresolved D. The CDR3 is 9 amino acids. Germline V gives CDR1 MGHDK, CDR2 SYGVNS. Written as DNA, the CDR3 is TGTGTGAACCTCTACGAGCAGTACGTC. Its translation: CVNLYEQYV.

This clonotype has a handful of counts. The rearrangement uses TRBV19 and TRBJ2-1; D is undetermined. Germline V CDR1 and CDR2: LNHDA, SQIVND (reference sequence). Between the trimmed V and J ends, which lost 6 bases and 5 bases, there was a span of 17 bases. The CDR3 is 15 amino acids. CDR3 in DNA: TGTGCCAGTAGCGTGGGTGTGGGATCAAACAATGAGCAGTTCTTC. The encoded protein is CASSVGVGSNNEQFF.